The sequence of this T cell receptor beta chain was determined in a study of post-analysis software for immune sequencing data. Study as a whole: Recorded subtypes: relapsing-remitting, secondary progressive, progressive-relapsing; some patients unannotated. Study observations and caveats: Compared against controls, patients with multiple sclerosis displayed significantly lower normalized Chao1 diversity. There were five or six TRBV segments more frequent in patients than controls, and TRBV5-6, TRBV5-1 and TRBV20-1 were among them.

Concerning this clonotype itself: Its antigen remains unknown.

This CDR3 is built from 14 residues. Germline CDR1 and CDR2: DFQATT and SNEGSKA (reference sequence). After removal of 0 bases from V and 8 bases from J, the junction contained 3 bases not matched to a gene. Carried by the TCR beta cDNA libraries were unique molecular identifiers. Input amounts of roughly 1 to 10 million T cells were used. These gave around 500,000 cDNA molecules, so each molecule approximated one T cell. From the PCR reads, TCRdb called clonotypes with MiXCR, one entry per CDR3 protein. This table has about 760,000 distinct CDR3 sequences, 25% to 30% appearing once. The source material was blood. This rearrangement joins TRBV20-1 to TRBJ2-1, with TRBD2 matching over 11 bases. The sequence was collected from a girl aged 10 to 17 with multiple sclerosis. CDR3 protein: CSARDTSGSDEQFF. The CDR3 DNA sequence: TGCAGTGCTAGAGATACTAGCGGGAGCGATGAGCAGTTCTTC.